This is a list of T cell receptor beta chains from one sample in a study of graft-versus-host responses after intestinal transplantation. Sequencing was performed with immunoSEQ multiplex PCR; in TCRdb, only in-frame clones are kept and a portion is missing. The sample has 11,000 to 15,000 clones; roughly 30% are singletons. The specimen was alloreactive CD4+ T cells from a mixed lymphocyte reaction culture, collected before intestinal transplant. These receptors all stem from a human patient who received an intestinal transplant. Both conserved end residues are part of each CDR3. The D gene is left open where the match is weak. Clone size is not always given. Where it is, it says once, few, many or a class for expanded clones.

d_call j_call clone_size v_call cdr3_nt cdr3_aa
. TRBJ2-7 . TRBV19 TGTGCCAGTAGTATCGCCATGAACTACGAGCAGTACTTC CASSIAMNYEQYF
TRBD1 TRBJ2-3 . TRBV15 TGTGCCACCAGCAAGACCGGGACAGGGGTGATCACAGATACGCAGTATTTT CATSKTGTGVITDTQYF
TRBD2 TRBJ2-7 . TRBV5-1 TGCGCCAGCAGCTTGTATGCTAGCGGAAACTACGAGCAGTACTTC CASSLYASGNYEQYF
TRBD2 TRBJ2-1 . TRBV7-8 TGTGCCAGCAGCTTAAGGACTAGCGGGAGAACCTACAATGAGCAGTTCTTC CASSLRTSGRTYNEQFF
. TRBJ1-2 few TRBV7-3 TGTGCCAGCAGCTTAGACCGATACTATGGCTACACCTTC CASSLDRYYGYTF
. TRBJ2-5 . TRBV4-1 TGCGCCAGCAGCCAAGGGCTCCGAGAGATCCAGTACTTC CASSQGLREIQYF
TRBD1 TRBJ2-7 . TRBV5-1 TGCGCCAGCTTCCCGGGACAGGGGCGAGACGAGCAGTACTTC CASFPGQGRDEQYF
TRBD1 TRBJ1-2 . TRBV6-5 TGTGCCAGCAGTTACGAGGACAGGGCTGGCTACACCTTC CASSYEDRAGYTF
TRBD1 TRBJ2-7 . TRBV5-1 TGCGCCAGCAGCCCGGGACAGGGCGGTTACGAGCAGTACTTC CASSPGQGGYEQYF
. TRBJ2-3 . TRBV9 TGTGCCAGCAGCGTCAGGGGCCGGGCAGATACGCAGTATTTT CASSVRGRADTQYF
TRBD1 TRBJ1-1 . TRBV10-3 TGTGCCATCAGTGAGCTCGCAGGGGGCAGAGAAGCTTTCTTT CAISELAGGREAFF
TRBD1 TRBJ2-6 few TRBV5-1 TGCGCCAGCAGCTTGGCGGGGACAGGGCTGAAAGGGGCCAACGTCCTGACTTTC CASSLAGTGLKGANVLTF
. TRBJ2-2 few TRBV21-1 TGTGCCAGGGGGGGGACTAGCGGGAGGTCCGGCACCGGGGAGCTGTTTTTT CARGGTSGRSGTGELFF
TRBD2 TRBJ2-1 . TRBV9 TGTGCCAGCAGCGTAGTAGGGCTAGCGGGAGTTGTTGGAGGCAATGAGCAGTTCTTC CASSVVGLAGVVGGNEQFF
. TRBJ2-1 few TRBV11-2 TGTGCCAGCAGCTTCACAGAAACCCTTGAGCAGTTCTTC CASSFTETLEQFF
. TRBJ1-5 . TRBV28 TGTGCCAGCAGGCCTGGACAGTATAGCAATCAGCCCCAGCATTTT CASRPGQYSNQPQHF
TRBD2 TRBJ2-7 few TRBV18 TGTGCCAGCTCACCCCTCTTGACTAGCGGTTACGAGCAGTACTTC CASSPLLTSGYEQYF
TRBD2 TRBJ2-1 few TRBV5-1 TGCGCCAGCAGCTTGGCCGGGACTAGCGGGAATAAGCGGTACAATGAGCAGTTCTTC CASSLAGTSGNKRYNEQFF
. TRBJ2-5 . TRBV5-6 TGTGCCAGCAGCTTGGTCGGCCAAGAGACCCAGTACTTC CASSLVGQETQYF
TRBD2 TRBJ2-1 few TRBV7-6 TGTGCCAGCAGCTTCAGCGGGAGGTCGGAACAGTTCTTC CASSFSGRSEQFF
TRBD2 TRBJ2-7 few TRBV6-6 TGTGCCAGCAGTCGGACTAGGCGAGCCTACGAGCAGTACTTC CASSRTRRAYEQYF
. TRBJ2-7 . TRBV9 TGTGCCAGCAGCGTAGGGCCTAGCTATGACGAGCAGTACTTC CASSVGPSYDEQYF
TRBD2 TRBJ2-3 . TRBV19 TGTGCCAGTAGTATGGGGACTAGCGGGAGGTCAGATACGCAGTATTTT CASSMGTSGRSDTQYF
. TRBJ1-3 few TRBV7-2 TGTGCCAGCAGCTCCCCCACCCAGGGGATCATCCGTAACACCATATATTTT CASSSPTQGIIRNTIYF
. TRBJ2-7 . TRBV5-1 TGCGCCAGCAGCTTGGACGTCACCTACGAGCAGTACTTC CASSLDVTYEQYF
TRBD2 TRBJ2-1 medium-sized TRBV7-2 TGTGCCAGCAACCAAGCGGGAGGCTACAATGAGCAGTTCTTC CASNQAGGYNEQFF
TRBD2 TRBJ2-1 . TRBV27 TGTGCCAATCCTAGCGGGAGTATGAATGAGCAGTTCTTC CANPSGSMNEQFF
. TRBJ2-7 . TRBV5-1 TGCGCCAGCAGCTTGGGCGGGTGGGACGAGCAGTACTTC CASSLGGWDEQYF
. TRBJ2-7 . TRBV6-1 TGTGCCAGCAGTGAAGGGGGGCAGGGATACCCCTACGAGCAGTACTTC CASSEGGQGYPYEQYF
. TRBJ2-5 . TRBV27 TGTGCCAGCAGTTTATCCTGGGCAGAGACCCAGTACTTC CASSLSWAETQYF
. TRBJ2-5 few TRBV19 TGTGCCAGTAGTATCTCTCGGGCCTACCAAGAGACCCAGTACTTC CASSISRAYQETQYF
. TRBJ1-1 . TRBV6-6 TGTGCCAGCAGTTACTCGTGGCAGGCCGAAGCTTTCTTT CASSYSWQAEAFF
. TRBJ1-5 . TRBV9 TGTGCCAGCAGTGTAGTGGGGCCCCAGCATTTT CASSVVGPQHF
TRBD1 TRBJ2-7 few TRBV15 TGTGCCACCAGCAGGCTCGTGGGGACAGGGACCTACGAGCAGTACTTC CATSRLVGTGTYEQYF
. TRBJ2-3 . TRBV28 TGTGCCAGCAGTTTACACCAACCTACTAGGCTGGGTACGCAGTATTTT CASSLHQPTRLGTQYF
. TRBJ2-3 . TRBV18 TGTGCCAGCTCACTCCGGACAGTCACAGATACGCAGTATTTT CASSLRTVTDTQYF
. TRBJ1-1 . TRBV2 TGTGCCAGCAGAAACAGGGTTCCGATCTCGGACACTGAAGCTTTCTTT CASRNRVPISDTEAFF
. TRBJ2-7 . TRBV11-3 TGTGCCAGCAGCTTAGGGTTGGGGGTGTCCTACGAGCAGTACTTC CASSLGLGVSYEQYF
. TRBJ1-1 few TRBV7-2 TGTGCCAGCAGCTTAACGGGTGGAACTGAAGCTTTCTTT CASSLTGGTEAFF
. TRBJ1-2 . TRBV4-1 TGCGCCAGCAGCCCCCGGACGGATAACTATGGCTACACCTTC CASSPRTDNYGYTF
TRBD1 TRBJ2-5 few TRBV6-6 TGTGCCAGCAGCGACAGGGGAGGAGAGACCCAGTACTTC CASSDRGGETQYF
. TRBJ2-2 . TRBV19 TGTGCCAGTAGGCCCTCCCTAGGACAGTCCAACGGGGAGCTGTTTTTT CASRPSLGQSNGELFF
TRBD1 TRBJ1-6 . TRBV28 TGTGCCAGCAGTTTACTACCGGGACAGGGGTTAAACCACTTT CASSLLPGQGLNHF
TRBD1 TRBJ2-7 . TRBV5-1 TGCGCCAGCGGACAGGGACTCCTCTACGAGCAGTACTTC CASGQGLLYEQYF
TRBD2 TRBJ2-1 . TRBV4-1 TGCGCCAGCAGCCTGTCGGCCGGGACTAGCAGATACAATGAGCAGTTCTTC CASSLSAGTSRYNEQFF
. TRBJ1-4 . TRBV20-1 TGCAGTGCAAGCAGACGGGGGAAACTGTTTTTT CSASRRGKLFF
TRBD2 TRBJ2-1 few TRBV5-6 TGTGCCAGCAGCAAGCGGGAGGGCCAAGGGTATGAGCAGTTCTTC CASSKREGQGYEQFF
TRBD1 TRBJ1-1 few TRBV10-2 TGCGCCAGCATGTCGGCAGGGGGCTTGAGGAGGACTGAAGCTTTCTTT CASMSAGGLRRTEAFF
TRBD2 TRBJ2-1 few TRBV10-2 TGCGCCAGCAGTGAGCCCCCGACTAGCGGGAATTACAATGAGCAGTTCTTC CASSEPPTSGNYNEQFF
. TRBJ2-1 . TRBV7-3 TGTGCCAGCAGCTTAGAGGGTTTAGGGTACAATGAGCAGTTCTTC CASSLEGLGYNEQFF
TRBD2 TRBJ2-5 . TRBV19 TGTGCCAGTAGTAGACTAGCGGGAGCGAAAGAGACCCAGTACTTC CASSRLAGAKETQYF
. TRBJ2-7 few TRBV2 TGTGCCAGCAGAAAAGCGGACATAATTTACGAGCAGTACTTC CASRKADIIYEQYF
. TRBJ2-2 few TRBV6-5 TGTGCCAGCAATTGGCAGACCACCGGGGAGCTGTTTTTT CASNWQTTGELFF
. TRBJ1-4 . TRBV28 TGTGCCGTTTGGCCAACTAATGAAAAACTGTTTTTT CAVWPTNEKLFF